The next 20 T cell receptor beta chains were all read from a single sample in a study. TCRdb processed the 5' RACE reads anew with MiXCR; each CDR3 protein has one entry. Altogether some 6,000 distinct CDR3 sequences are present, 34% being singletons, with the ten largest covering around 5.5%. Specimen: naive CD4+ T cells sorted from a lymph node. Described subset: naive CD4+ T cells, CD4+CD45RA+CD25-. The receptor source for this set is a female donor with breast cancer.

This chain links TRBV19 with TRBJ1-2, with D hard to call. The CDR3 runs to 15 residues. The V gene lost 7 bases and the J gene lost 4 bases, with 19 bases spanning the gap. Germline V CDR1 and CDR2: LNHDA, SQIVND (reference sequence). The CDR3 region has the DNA TGTGCCAGTACCCATACCCCCGATGACCTCTATGGCTACACCTTC. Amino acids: CASTHTPDDLYGYTF.

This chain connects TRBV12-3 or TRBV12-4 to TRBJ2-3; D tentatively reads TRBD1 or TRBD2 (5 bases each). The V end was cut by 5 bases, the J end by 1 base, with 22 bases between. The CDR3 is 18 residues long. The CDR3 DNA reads TGTGCCAGCAGTCCGACTCTAGCAAGGGGCGCCGGCACAGATACGCAGTATTTT. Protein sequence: CASSPTLARGAGTDTQYF.

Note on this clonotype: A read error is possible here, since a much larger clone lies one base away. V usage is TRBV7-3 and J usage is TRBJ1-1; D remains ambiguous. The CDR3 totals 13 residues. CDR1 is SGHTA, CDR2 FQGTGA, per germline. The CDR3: CANSLGVNTEAFF. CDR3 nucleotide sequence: TGTGCCAACAGCTTAGGAGTGAACACTGAAGCTTTCTTT.

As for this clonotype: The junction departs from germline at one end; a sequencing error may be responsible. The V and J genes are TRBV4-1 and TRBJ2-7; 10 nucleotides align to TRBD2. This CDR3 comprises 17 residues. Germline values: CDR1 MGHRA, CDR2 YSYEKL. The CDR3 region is CASSQLAGVITSYKQYF. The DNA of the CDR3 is TGCGCCAGCAGCCAACTAGCGGGAGTCATTACTTCCTACAAGCAGTACTTC.

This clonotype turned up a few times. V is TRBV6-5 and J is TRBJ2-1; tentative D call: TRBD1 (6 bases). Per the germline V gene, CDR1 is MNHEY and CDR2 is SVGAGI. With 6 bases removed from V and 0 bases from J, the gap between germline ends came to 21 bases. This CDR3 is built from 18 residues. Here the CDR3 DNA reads TGTGCCAGCAGCTATAGATCACAGGGACGAAGCTCCTACAATGAGCAGTTCTTC. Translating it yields CASSYRSQGRSSYNEQFF.

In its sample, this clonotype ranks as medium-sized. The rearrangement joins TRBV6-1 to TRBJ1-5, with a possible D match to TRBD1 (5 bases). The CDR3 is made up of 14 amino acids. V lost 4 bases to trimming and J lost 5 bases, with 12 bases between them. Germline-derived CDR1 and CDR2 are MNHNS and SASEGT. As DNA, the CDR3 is TGTGCCAGCAGTGCCGACAGTGTGTATCAGCCCCAGCATTTT. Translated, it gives CASSADSVYQPQHF.

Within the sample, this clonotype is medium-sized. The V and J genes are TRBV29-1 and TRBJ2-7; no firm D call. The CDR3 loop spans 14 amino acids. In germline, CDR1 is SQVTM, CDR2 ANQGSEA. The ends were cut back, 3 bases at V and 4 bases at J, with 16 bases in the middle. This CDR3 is CSVETDPSRYEQYF. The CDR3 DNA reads TGCAGCGTTGAGACGGACCCCTCGAGGTACGAGCAGTACTTC.

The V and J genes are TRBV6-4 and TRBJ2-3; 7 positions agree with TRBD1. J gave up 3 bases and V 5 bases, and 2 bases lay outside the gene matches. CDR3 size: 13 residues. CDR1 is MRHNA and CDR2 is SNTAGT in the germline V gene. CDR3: CASSMTGTDTQYF. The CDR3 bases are TGTGCCAGCAGTATGACAGGGACAGATACGCAGTATTTT.

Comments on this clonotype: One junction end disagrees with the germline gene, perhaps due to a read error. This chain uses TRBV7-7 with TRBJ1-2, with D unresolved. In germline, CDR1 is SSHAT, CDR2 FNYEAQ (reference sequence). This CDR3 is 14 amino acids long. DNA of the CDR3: TGTGCTAGCAGTCGAGTCAGCGGGGTCCGTGGCTACACCTTC. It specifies CASSRVSGVRGYTF.

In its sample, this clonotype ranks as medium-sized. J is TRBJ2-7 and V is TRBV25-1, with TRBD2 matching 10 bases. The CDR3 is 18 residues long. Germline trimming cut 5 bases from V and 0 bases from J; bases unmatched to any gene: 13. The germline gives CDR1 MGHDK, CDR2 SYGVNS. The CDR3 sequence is CASSPPRAGTSDSYEQYF. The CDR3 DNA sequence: TGTGCCAGCAGTCCGCCCCGGGCCGGGACTAGCGACTCCTACGAGCAGTACTTC.

In DNA form, the CDR3 reads TGCGCCAGCAGCCAAGATGGGGCGCCGAACTATGGCTACACCTTC. It is translated as CASSQDGAPNYGYTF. The chain uses TRBV4-3 and TRBJ1-2; possibly TRBD1 for D (5 bases). Germline lookup yields CDR1 LGHNA and CDR2 YSLEER. The CDR3 runs to 15 residues. V was pared by 0 bases and J by 2 bases, with 10 bases between.

CDR3 in amino acids: CASSLRSAWEAFF. Written as DNA, the CDR3 is TGTGCCAGCAGTTTAAGGTCGGCTTGGGAAGCTTTCTTT. The chain recombines TRBV28 with TRBJ1-1, with unresolved D. Germline V CDR1 and CDR2: MDHEN, SYDVKM. V was shortened by 2 bases and J by 8 bases, with 12 bases between the two germline ends. The CDR3 runs 13 residues.

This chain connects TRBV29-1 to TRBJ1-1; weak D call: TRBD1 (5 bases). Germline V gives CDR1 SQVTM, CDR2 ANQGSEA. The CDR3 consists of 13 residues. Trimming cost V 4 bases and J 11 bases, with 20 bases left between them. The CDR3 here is CSVVWGLNTKAFF. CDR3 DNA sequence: TGCAGCGTTGTATGGGGGTTGAACACTAAGGCTTTCTTT.

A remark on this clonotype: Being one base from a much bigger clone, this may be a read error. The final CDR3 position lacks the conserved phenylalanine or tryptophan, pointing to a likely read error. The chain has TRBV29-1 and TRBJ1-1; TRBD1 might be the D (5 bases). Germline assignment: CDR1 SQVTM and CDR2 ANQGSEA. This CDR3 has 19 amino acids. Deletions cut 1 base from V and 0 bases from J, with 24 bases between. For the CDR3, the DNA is TGCAGCGTTGAAGTGCAGTCGGCGGACCGGGGGTATATGAACACTGAAGCTTTCTCT. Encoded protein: CSVEVQSADRGYMNTEAFS.

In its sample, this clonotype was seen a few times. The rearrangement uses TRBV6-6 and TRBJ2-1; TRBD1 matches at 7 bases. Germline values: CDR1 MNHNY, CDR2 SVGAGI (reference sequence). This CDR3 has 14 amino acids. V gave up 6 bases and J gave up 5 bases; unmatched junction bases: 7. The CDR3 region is CASRREQGHNEQFF. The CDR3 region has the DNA TGTGCCAGCAGGAGAGAACAGGGGCACAATGAGCAGTTCTTC.

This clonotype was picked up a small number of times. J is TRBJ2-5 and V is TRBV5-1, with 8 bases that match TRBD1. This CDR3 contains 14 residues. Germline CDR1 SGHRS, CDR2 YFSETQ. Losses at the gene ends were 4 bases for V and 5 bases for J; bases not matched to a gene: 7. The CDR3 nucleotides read TGCGCCAGCAGCCCTGGACAGGGTTATGAGACCCAGTACTTC. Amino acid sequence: CASSPGQGYETQYF.

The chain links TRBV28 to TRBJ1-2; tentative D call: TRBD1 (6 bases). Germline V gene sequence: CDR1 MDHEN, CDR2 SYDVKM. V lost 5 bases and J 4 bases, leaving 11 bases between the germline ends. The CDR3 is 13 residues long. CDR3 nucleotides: TGTGCCAGCAGTACCGACAGGTCCTATGGCTACACCTTC. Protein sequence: CASSTDRSYGYTF.

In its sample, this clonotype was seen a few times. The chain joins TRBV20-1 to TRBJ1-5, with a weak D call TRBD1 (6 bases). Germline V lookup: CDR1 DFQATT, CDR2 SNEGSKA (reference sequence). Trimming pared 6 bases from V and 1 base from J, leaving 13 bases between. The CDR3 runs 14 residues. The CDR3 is CSARRGVSNQPQHF. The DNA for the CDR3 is TGCAGTGCCAGGAGGGGGGTCAGCAATCAGCCCCAGCATTTT.

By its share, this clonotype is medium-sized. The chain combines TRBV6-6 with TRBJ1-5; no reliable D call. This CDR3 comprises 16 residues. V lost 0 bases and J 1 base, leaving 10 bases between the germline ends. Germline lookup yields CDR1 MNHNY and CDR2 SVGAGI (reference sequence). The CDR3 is CASSYSTRRSNQPQHF. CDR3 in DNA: TGTGCCAGCAGTTACTCAACCAGGAGGAGCAATCAGCCCCAGCATTTT.

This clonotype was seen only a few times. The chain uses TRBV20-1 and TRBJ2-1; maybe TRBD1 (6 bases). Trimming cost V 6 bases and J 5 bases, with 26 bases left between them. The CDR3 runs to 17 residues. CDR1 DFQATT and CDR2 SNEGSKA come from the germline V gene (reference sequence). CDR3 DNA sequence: TGCAGTGCCCCACCGGGGCCGTATCCAACAGGGAACAATGAGCAGTTCTTC. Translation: CSAPPGPYPTGNNEQFF.